This TCR beta chain is drawn from a study of T cells in Graves' hyperthyroidism and ophthalmopathy. Trimming shortened V by 5 bases and J by 0 bases, and 14 bases separated the two germline ends. CDR3 size: 17 residues. Germline loops: CDR1 SGHTA, CDR2 FQGNSA. Hyperthyroidism, newly diagnosed and lasting under 2 months, affected patients aged 18 to 65. The authors took PBMCs from roughly 9.3 ml fresh peripheral blood. This clonotype was seen many times. Regions amplified from RNA transcripts were the TCR beta CDR3 regions. First-round RT-PCR with HTBI primers amplified the TCR CDR3 region. TCRdb independently ran MiXCR on the multiplex PCR reads; one entry per CDR3 protein. The table records hundreds of thousands of distinct CDR3 sequences, more than 11% of them present only once.

The receptor comes from a woman in her twenties or thirties with Graves' hyperthyroidism that later progressed to Graves' ophthalmopathy. Material: blood. The chain uses TRBV7-2 and TRBJ1-6; D gene uncertain. The CDR3 DNA follows: TGTGCCAGCAGCCGAGCTGAGGAGAGCTCCTATAATTCACCCCTCCACTTT. Its translation is CASSRAEESSYNSPLHF. Looking up the rest from reference TRBV7-2 and TRBJ1-6 gives the full variable domain: GAGVSQSPSNKVTEKGKDVELRCDPISGHTALYWYRQSLGQGLEFLIYFQGNSAPDKSGLPSDRFSAERTGGSVSTLTIQRTQQEDSAVYLCASSRAEESSYNSPLHFGNGTRLTVT.